The next 18 T cell receptor beta chains were all read from a single sample in a study of blood T cells in healthy people across ages (dated by TCRdb to 2014 to 2015). Receptors were amplified or captured by 5' RACE. This sample was sequenced with an Illumina HiSeq 2500. A second 7 to 11 cycle PCR used a sample-barcoded 5' primer and a J-beta primer mix. Using fastp trimming at Q25 and MiXCR clonotype assembly, TCRdb reanalyzed the public sequencing data and kept in-frame beta chains. Each entry is one CDR3 protein sequence, shown with its most common DNA and genes. The sample table shows about 1.4 million distinct CDR3 sequences, and approximately 60% are seen once. The ten top clones hold over 5% of the sample. Sequencing used blood. The receptors derive from a man aged 18 to 35 in good health.

This sequence joins TRBV27 and TRBJ2-2; no clear D. Germline V gene data show CDR1 as MNHEY and CDR2 as SMNVEV (reference sequence). Deletions cut 5 bases from V and 2 bases from J, with 6 bases between. CDR3 size: 13 residues. The CDR3 protein is CASSRRNTGELFF. The DNA for the CDR3 is TGTGCCAGCAGTAGGCGCAACACCGGGGAGCTGTTTTTT.

Ten or more counts support this clonotype. J is TRBJ2-1 and V is TRBV4-3; 11 nucleotides align to TRBD2. This CDR3 spans 17 amino acids. Trimming removed 1 base from V and 3 bases from J; junction bases left unmatched: 5. From germline, CDR1 is LGHNA and CDR2 YSLEER. As DNA, the CDR3 is TGCGCCAGCAGCCAAGTACTAGCGGGGGACCACTACAATGAGCAGTTCTTC. The encoded protein is CASSQVLAGDHYNEQFF.

This clonotype has just a few counts. V and J are TRBV12-3 or TRBV12-4 and TRBJ2-5; 10 bases fit TRBD1. The junction had 6 bases not matched to a gene; V was cut back by 6 bases and J by 2 bases. The CDR3 extends over 15 amino acids. In nucleotides, the CDR3 is TGTGCCAGCAGCCCCGGGACAGGGGTTCAAGAGACCCAGTACTTC. Amino acid sequence: CASSPGTGVQETQYF.

V usage is TRBV10-3 and J usage is TRBJ2-3; unclear D gene. The CDR3 runs 13 residues. Germline-derived CDR1 and CDR2 are ENHRY and SYGVKD. The ends were cut back, 2 bases at V and 10 bases at J, with 13 bases in the middle. CDR3 coding DNA: TGTGCCATCAGTGAGCCCCCGCCAGCTGCGCAGTATTTT. It is translated as CAISEPPPAAQYF.

The chain recombines TRBV6-2 or TRBV6-3 with TRBJ2-5; no reliable D call. V lost 6 bases and J 11 bases, leaving 13 bases between the germline ends. The CDR3 covers 11 residues. The germline CDR1 and CDR2 sequences are MNHEY and SVGEGT. The CDR3 region is CASSSMEEQYF. The DNA for the CDR3 is TGTGCCAGCAGCTCCATGGAAGAGCAGTACTTC.

The chain joins TRBV4-3 to TRBJ1-1; 10 positions match TRBD1. The CDR3 length is 16 residues. V was clipped by 8 bases and J by 1 base; unmatched bases: 10. Germline loops: CDR1 LGHNA, CDR2 YSLEER. CDR3 residues: CASADNRDRGNTEAFF. In DNA form, the CDR3 reads TGCGCCAGCGCAGATAACCGGGACAGGGGGAACACTGAAGCTTTCTTT.

The rearrangement links TRBV20-1 to TRBJ1-2; D not resolved. From germline, CDR1 is DFQATT and CDR2 SNEGSKA (reference sequence). The CDR3 extends over 12 amino acids. The V and J ends lost 4 bases and 5 bases respectively, with 11 bases between them. CDR3 amino acids: CSANGGVYGYTF. The CDR3 DNA sequence: TGCAGTGCTAATGGAGGTGTGTATGGCTACACCTTC.

The chain combines TRBV7-2 with TRBJ2-3; D is unclear. V was trimmed by 4 bases and J by 8 bases, leaving 10 bases between them. The CDR3 runs 12 residues. CDR1 is SGHTA and CDR2 is FQGNSA in the germline V gene. CDR3 DNA sequence: TGTGCCAGCAGCTCGATCAAGGGTACGCAGTATTTT. This encodes CASSSIKGTQYF.

This chain joins TRBV5-1 and TRBJ2-1; no firm D call. The J call may be in error: the DNA end matches TRBJ2-7 better. The CDR3 runs 17 residues. Germline loops: CDR1 SGHRS, CDR2 YFSETQ. The CDR3 DNA reads TGCGCCAGCAGCTTGTGGTTCACGAGCAACTCCCCCTACGAGCAGTACTTC. Translation gives CASSLWFTSNSPYEQYF.

This clonotype was seen only a few times. The V call is TRBV20-1, the J call TRBJ1-6, with 8 nucleotides matching TRBD1. The length of the CDR3 is 16 residues. After removal of 5 bases from V and 5 bases from J, the junction contained 11 bases not matched to a gene. Germline V CDR1 and CDR2: DFQATT, SNEGSKA (reference sequence). Written as DNA, the CDR3 is TGCAGTGCTTCAGGGGGCTTCCTTCGAAATAATTCACCCCTCCACTTT. This translates into CSASGGFLRNNSPLHF.

This chain joins TRBV15 and TRBJ2-1, with a tentative D call TRBD1 (6 bases). V lost 4 bases and J lost 4, with 14 bases in between. This CDR3 contains 15 residues. CDR1 is LNHNV, CDR2 YYDKDF, per germline (reference sequence). Here the CDR3 reads CATSTGTSTYNEQFF. CDR3 bases: TGTGCCACCAGCACGGGGACAAGCACGTACAATGAGCAGTTCTTC.

This clonotype was recorded a few times. The rearrangement joins TRBV7-2 to TRBJ2-5; possible D gene TRBD1, 5 bases. The CDR3 has 14 residues. Deletions cut 1 base from V and 4 bases from J, with 10 bases between. Germline values: CDR1 SGHTA, CDR2 FQGNSA. The CDR3 loop reads CASSLVPGLETQYF. The CDR3 coding sequence is TGTGCCAGCAGCTTAGTTCCAGGGCTAGAGACCCAGTACTTC.

V and J are TRBV14 and TRBJ1-6; no firm D call. The germline gives CDR1 SGHDN, CDR2 FVKESK. V dropped 3 bases and J dropped 8 bases, with 11 bases sitting between them. This CDR3 contains 14 residues. As DNA, the CDR3 is TGTGCCAGCAGCCATCGAACAGAACATTCACCCCTCCACTTT. Its translation is CASSHRTEHSPLHF.

This clonotype turned up a few times. CDR3 sequence: CATSTNRDSPEAFF. The CDR3 coding sequence is TGTGCCACCAGCACCAACCGGGACAGCCCTGAAGCTTTCTTT. V gene TRBV15 combines with J gene TRBJ1-1, with 7 bases fitting TRBD1. The germline V gene encodes CDR1 LNHNV and CDR2 YYDKDF (reference sequence). J gave up 6 bases and V 4 bases, and 8 bases lay outside the gene matches. This CDR3 has 14 residues. Supplemented by reference TRBV15 and TRBJ1-1, the full variable domain reads DAMVIQNPRYQVTQFGKPVTLSCSQTLNHNVMYWYQQKSSQAPKLLFHYYDKDFNNEADTPDNFQSRRPNTSFCFLDIRSPGLGDTAMYLCATSTNRDSPEAFFGQGTRLTVV.

This clonotype has more than one count but fewer than ten. The chain has TRBV7-9 and TRBJ2-1; D is ambiguous. V was pared by 1 base and J by 8 bases, with 18 bases between. CDR1 and CDR2 from the germline V gene are SEHNR and FQNEAQ (reference sequence). The CDR3 has 16 residues. CDR3 sequence reads: CASSLGISPYSDEQFF. As DNA, the CDR3 is TGTGCCAGCAGCTTAGGGATTAGCCCATATTCGGATGAGCAGTTCTTC.

This clonotype was detected a few times. This chain links TRBV2 with TRBJ2-7; 10 bases are a match to TRBD1. The J call may be incorrect, as the DNA end agrees better with TRBJ2-5. The germline V gene has CDR1 SNHLY and CDR2 FYNNEI. This CDR3 spans 14 amino acids. CDR3 amino acids: CASSVGDRGRTQYF. In DNA, the CDR3 is TGTGCCAGCAGTGTTGGGGACAGGGGTAGGACCCAGTACTTC.

The chain carries TRBV4-2 and TRBJ2-4; the D is unclear. CDR3 length equals 15 residues. V shed 1 base and J shed 0 bases, with 7 bases lying between them. CDR1 LGHNA and CDR2 YNFKEQ come from the germline V gene. The CDR3 nucleotides are TGTGCCAGCAGCCAAGGCGCGTTAGCCAAAAACATTCAGTACTTC. This gives the protein CASSQGALAKNIQYF.

V usage is TRBV28 and J usage is TRBJ2-7; D is unclear. Germline CDR1 reads MDHEN; CDR2 reads SYDVKM. This CDR3 is 12 amino acids long. V lost 6 bases, J lost 2 bases, and 8 bases lay in between. The CDR3 reads CASSRMTYEQYF. In nucleotides, the CDR3 is TGTGCCAGCAGCCGTATGACCTACGAGCAGTACTTC.